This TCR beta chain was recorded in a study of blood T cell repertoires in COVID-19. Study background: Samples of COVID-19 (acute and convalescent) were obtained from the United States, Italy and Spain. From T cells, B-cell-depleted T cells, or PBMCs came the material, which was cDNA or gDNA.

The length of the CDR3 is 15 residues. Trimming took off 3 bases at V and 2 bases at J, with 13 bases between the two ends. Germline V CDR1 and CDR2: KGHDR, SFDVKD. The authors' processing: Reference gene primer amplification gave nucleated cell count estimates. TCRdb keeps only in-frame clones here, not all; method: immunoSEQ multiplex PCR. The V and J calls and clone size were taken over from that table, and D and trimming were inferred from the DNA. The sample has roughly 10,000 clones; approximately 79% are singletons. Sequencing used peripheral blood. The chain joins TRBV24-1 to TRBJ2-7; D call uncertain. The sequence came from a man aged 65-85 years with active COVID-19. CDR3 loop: CATSDPRSRTYEQYF. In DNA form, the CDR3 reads TGTGCCACCAGTGATCCCCGGAGCCGAACCTACGAGCAGTACTTC.